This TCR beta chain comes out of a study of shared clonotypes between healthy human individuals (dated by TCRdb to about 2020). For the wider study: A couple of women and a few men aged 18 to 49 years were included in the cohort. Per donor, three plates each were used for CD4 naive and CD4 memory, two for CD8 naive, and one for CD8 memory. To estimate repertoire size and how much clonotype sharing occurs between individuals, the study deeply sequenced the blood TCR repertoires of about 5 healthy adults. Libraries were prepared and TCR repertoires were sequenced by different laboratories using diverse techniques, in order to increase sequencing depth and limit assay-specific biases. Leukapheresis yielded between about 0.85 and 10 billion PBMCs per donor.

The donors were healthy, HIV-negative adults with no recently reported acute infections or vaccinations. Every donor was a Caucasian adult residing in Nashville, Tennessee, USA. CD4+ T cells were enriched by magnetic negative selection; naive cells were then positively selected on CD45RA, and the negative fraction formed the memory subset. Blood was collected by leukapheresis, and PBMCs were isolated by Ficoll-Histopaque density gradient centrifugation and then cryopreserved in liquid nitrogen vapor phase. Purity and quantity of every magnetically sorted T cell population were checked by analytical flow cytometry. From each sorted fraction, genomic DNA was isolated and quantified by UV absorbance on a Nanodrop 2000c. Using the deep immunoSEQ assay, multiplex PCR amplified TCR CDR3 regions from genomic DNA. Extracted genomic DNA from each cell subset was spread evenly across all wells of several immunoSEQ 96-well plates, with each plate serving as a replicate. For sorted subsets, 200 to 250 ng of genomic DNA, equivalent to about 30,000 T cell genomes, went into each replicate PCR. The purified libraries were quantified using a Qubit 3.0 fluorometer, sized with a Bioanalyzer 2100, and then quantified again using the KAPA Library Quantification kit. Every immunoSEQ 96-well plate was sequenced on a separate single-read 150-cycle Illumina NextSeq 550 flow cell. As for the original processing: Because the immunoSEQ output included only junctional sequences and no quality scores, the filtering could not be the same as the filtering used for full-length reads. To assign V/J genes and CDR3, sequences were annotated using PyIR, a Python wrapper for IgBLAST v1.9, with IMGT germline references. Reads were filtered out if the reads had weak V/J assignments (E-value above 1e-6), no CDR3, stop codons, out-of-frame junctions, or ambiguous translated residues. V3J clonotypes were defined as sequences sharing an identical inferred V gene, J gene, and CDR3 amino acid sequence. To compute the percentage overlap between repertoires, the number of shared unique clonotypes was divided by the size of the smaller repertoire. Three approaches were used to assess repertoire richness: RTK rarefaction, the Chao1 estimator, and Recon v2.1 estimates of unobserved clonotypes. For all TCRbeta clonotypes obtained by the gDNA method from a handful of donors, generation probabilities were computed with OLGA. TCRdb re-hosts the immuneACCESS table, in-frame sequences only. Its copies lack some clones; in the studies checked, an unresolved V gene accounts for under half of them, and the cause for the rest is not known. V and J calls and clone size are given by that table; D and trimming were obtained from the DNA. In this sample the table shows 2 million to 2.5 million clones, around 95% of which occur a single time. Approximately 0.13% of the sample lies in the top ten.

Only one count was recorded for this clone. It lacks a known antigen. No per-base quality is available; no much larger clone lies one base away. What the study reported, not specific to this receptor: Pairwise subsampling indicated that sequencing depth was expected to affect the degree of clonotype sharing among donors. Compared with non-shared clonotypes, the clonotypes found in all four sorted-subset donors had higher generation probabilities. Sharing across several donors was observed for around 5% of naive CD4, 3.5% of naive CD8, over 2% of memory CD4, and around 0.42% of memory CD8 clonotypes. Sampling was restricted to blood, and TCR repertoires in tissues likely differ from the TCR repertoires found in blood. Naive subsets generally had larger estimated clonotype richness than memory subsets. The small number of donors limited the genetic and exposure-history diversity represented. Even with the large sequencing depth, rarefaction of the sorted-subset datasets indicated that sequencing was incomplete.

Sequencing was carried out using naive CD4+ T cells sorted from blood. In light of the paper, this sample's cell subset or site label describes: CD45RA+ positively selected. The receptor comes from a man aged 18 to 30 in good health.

The nucleotide sequence reads TGTGCCATCAGTGAGTCAACTAGCGGGCGATACGAGCAGTACTTC. It translates as CAISESTSGRYEQYF. The rearrangement combines TRBV10-3 with TRBJ2-7; 9 bases in the junction line up with TRBD2. CDR1 is given as ENHRY and CDR2 as SYGVKD, both from the germline V gene. V is cut back by 0 bases and J by 4 bases, with 4 bases in the junction unmatched. The CDR3 holds 15 amino acids from the cysteine to the phenylalanine. Just CDR3 DNA is preserved here, 45 bases in frame from base 1.